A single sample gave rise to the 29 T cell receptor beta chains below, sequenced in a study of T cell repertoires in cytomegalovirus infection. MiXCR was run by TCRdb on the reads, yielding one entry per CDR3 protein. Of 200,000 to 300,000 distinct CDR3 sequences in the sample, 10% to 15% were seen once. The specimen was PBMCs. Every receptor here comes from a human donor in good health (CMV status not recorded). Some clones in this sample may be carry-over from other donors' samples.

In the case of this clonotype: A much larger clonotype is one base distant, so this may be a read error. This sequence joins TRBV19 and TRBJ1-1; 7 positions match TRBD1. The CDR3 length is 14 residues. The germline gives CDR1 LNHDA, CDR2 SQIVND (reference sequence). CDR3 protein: CASSNRQGGTGAFF. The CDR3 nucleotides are TGTGCCAGTAGTAACCGACAGGGAGGAACTGGAGCTTTCTTT.

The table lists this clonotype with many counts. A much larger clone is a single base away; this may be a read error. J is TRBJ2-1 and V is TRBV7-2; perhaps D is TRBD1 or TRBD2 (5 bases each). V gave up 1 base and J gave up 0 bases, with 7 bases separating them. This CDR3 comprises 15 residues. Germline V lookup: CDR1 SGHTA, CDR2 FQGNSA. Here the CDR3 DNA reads TGTGCCAGCAGCTTAGGGGGGACCTCCTACAATGAGCAGTTCTTC. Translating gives CASSLGGTSYNEQFF.

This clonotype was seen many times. The CDR3 DNA reads as TGTGCCAGCAGCCTAACGGGACAGATTTATAATTCACCCCTCCACTTT. Translated: CASSLTGQIYNSPLHF. J is TRBJ1-6 and V is TRBV5-5, with 7 bases fitting TRBD1. V lost 4 bases to trimming and J lost 4 bases; unmatched junction nucleotides: 8. CDR1 and CDR2 from the germline V gene are SGHKS and YYEKEE (reference sequence). This CDR3 has 16 residues.

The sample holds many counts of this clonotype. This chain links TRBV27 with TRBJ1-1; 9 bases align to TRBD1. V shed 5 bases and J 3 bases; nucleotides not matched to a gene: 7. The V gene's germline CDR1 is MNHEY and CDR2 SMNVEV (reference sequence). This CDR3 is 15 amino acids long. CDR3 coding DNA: TGTGCCAGCAGTAGACAGGGGGGGGGGGACACTGAAGCTTTCTTT. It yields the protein CASSRQGGGDTEAFF.

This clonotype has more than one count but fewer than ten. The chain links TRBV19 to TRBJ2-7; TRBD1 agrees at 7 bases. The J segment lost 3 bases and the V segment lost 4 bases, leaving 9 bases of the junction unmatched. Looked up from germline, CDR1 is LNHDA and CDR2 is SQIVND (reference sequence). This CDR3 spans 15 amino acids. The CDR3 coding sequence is TGTGCCAGTAGTACCGCCATCGGGACAGACTACGAGCAGTACTTC. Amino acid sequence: CASSTAIGTDYEQYF.

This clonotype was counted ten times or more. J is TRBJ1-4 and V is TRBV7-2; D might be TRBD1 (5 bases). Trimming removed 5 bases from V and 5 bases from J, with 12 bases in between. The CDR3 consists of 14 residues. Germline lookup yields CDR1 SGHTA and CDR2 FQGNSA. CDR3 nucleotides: TGTGCCAGCAGCATCCAGGGTCAGAATGAAAAACTGTTTTTT. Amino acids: CASSIQGQNEKLFF.

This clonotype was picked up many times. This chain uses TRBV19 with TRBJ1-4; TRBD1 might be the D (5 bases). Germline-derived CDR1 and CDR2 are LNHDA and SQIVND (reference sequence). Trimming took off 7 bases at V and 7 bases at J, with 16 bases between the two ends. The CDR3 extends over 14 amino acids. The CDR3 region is CASTLGRVGEKLFF. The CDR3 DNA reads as TGTGCCAGTACCCTGGGACGGGTCGGTGAAAAACTGTTTTTT.

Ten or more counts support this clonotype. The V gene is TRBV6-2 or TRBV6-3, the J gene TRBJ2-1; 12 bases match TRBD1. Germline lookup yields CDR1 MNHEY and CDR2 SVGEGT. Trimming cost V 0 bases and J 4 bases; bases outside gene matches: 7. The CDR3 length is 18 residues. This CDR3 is CASSYSPGQGAGYNEQFF. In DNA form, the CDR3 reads TGTGCCAGCAGTTACTCGCCGGGACAGGGGGCTGGGTACAATGAGCAGTTCTTC.

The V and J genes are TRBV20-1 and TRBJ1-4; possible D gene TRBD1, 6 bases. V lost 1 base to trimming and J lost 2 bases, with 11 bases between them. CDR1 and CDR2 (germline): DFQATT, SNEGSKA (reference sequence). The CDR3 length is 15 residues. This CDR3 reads CSARGRGSTNEKLFF. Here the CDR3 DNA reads TGCAGTGCTAGAGGAAGGGGGTCGACTAATGAAAAACTGTTTTTT.

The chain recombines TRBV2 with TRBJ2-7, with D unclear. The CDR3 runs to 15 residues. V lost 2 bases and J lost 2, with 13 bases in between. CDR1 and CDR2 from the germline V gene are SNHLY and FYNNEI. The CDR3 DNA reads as TGTGCCAGCAGTGAACAGGTCGTTCCAACCTACGAGCAGTACTTC. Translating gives CASSEQVVPTYEQYF.

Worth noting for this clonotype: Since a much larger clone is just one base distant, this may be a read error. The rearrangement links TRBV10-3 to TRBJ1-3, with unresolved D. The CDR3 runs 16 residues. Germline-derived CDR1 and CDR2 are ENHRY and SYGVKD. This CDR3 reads CAISDPDKASGTTIYF. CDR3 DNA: TGTGCCATCAGTGATCCCGACAAAGCCTCTGGAACCACCATATATTTT.

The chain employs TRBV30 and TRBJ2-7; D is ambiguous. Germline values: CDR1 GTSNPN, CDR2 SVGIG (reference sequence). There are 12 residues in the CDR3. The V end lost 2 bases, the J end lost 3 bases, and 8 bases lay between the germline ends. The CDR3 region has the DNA TGTGCCTGGAGTCCGGACGTCTACGAGCAGTACTTC. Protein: CAWSPDVYEQYF.

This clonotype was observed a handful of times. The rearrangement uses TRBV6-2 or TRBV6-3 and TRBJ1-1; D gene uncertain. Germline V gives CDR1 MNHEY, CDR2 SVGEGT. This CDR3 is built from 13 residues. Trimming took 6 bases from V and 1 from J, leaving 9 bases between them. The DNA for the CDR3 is TGTGCCAGCAGATTAGATACGAACACTGAAGCTTTCTTT. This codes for CASRLDTNTEAFF.

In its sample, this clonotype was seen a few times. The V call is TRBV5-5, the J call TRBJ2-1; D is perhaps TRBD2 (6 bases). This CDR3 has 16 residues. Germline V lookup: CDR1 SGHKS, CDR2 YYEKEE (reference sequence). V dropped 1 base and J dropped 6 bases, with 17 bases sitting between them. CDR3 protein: CASSLFWGVSVNEQFF. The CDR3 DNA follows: TGTGCCAGCAGCTTGTTTTGGGGGGTGTCGGTCAATGAGCAGTTCTTC.

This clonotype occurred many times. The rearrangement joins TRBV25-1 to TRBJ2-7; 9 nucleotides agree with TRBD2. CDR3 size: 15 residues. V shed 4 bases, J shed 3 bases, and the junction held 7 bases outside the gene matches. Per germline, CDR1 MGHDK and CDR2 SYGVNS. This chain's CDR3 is CASSAPGLAGYEQYF. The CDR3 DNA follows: TGTGCCAGCAGTGCGCCGGGACTAGCAGGCTACGAGCAGTACTTC.

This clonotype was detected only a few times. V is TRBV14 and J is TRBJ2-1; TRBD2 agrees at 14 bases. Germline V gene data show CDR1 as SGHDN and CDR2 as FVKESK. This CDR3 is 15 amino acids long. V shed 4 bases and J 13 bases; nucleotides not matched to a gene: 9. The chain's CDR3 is CASSRGTSGSSLQFF. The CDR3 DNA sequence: TGTGCCAGCAGCCGGGGGACTAGCGGGAGTTCCCTACAGTTCTTC.

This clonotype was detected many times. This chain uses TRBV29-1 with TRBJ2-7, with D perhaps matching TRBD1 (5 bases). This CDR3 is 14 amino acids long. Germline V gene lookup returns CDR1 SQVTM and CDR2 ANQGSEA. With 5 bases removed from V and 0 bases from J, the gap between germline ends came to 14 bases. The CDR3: CSVQGHLSSYEQYF. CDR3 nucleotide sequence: TGCAGCGTTCAAGGACACCTAAGCTCCTACGAGCAGTACTTC.

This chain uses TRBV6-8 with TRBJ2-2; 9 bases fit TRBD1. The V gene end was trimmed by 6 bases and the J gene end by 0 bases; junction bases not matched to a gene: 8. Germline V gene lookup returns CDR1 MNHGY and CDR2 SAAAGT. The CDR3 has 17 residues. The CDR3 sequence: CASSYRGRDANTGELFF. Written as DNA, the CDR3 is TGTGCCAGCAGCTACAGGGGGCGGGATGCGAACACCGGGGAGCTGTTTTTT.

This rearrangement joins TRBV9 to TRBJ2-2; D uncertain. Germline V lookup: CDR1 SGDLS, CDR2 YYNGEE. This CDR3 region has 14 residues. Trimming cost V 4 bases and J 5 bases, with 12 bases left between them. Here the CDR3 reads CASSSIGVTGELFF. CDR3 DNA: TGTGCCAGCAGCTCGATAGGTGTGACCGGGGAGCTGTTTTTT.

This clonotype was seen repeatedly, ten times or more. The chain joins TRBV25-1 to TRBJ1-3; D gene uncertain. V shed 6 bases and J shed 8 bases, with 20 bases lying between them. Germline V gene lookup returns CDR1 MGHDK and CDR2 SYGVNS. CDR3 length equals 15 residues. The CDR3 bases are TGTGCCAGCAGCCCCCTGTCGTCGGAGGGCTACACCATATATTTT. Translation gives CASSPLSSEGYTIYF.

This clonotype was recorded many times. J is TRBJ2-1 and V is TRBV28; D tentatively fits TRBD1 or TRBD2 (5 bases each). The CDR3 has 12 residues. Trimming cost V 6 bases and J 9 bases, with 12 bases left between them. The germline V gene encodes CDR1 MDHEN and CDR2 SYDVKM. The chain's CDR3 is CASSGDGIEQFF. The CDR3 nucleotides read TGTGCCAGCAGCGGGGACGGTATTGAGCAGTTCTTC.

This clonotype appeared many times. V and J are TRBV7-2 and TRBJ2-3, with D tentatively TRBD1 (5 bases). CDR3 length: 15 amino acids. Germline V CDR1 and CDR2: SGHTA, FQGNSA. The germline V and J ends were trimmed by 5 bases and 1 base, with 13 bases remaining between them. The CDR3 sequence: CASSIDSQGTDTQYF. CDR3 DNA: TGTGCCAGCAGCATTGACAGCCAGGGCACAGATACGCAGTATTTT.

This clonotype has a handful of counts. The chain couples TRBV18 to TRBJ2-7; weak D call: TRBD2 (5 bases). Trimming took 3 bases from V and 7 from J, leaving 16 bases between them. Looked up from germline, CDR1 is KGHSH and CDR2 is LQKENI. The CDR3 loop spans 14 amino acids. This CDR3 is CASSPSPDGEEQYF. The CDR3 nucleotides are TGTGCCAGCTCACCGTCACCGGATGGGGAGGAGCAGTACTTC.

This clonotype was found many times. This CDR3 is CASTQGMSSYNEQFF. For the CDR3, the DNA is TGTGCCAGCACCCAGGGGATGAGCTCCTACAATGAGCAGTTCTTC. The chain uses TRBV2 and TRBJ2-1; the D gene is possibly TRBD1 (6 bases). The CDR3 loop spans 15 amino acids. Trimming took 7 bases from V and 0 from J, leaving 13 bases between them. Germline lookup yields CDR1 SNHLY and CDR2 FYNNEI.

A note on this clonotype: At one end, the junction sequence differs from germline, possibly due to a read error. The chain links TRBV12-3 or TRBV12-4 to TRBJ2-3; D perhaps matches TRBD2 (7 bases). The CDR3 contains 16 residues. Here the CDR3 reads CASRLGGGGGTDTQYF. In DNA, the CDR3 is TGTGCCAGCAGGTTAGGGGGGGGTGGGGGTACAGATACGCAGTATTTT.

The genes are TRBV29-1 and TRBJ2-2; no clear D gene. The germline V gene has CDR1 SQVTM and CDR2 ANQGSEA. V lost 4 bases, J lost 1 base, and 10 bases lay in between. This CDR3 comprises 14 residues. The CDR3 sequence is CSVASQWNTGELFF. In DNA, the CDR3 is TGCAGCGTTGCGAGCCAATGGAACACCGGGGAGCTGTTTTTT.

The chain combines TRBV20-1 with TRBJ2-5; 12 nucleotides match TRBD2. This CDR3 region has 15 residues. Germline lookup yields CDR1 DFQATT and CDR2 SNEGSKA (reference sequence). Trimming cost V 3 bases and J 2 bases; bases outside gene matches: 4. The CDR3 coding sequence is TGCAGTGCTAGGACTAGCGGGGGACCTCAAGAGACCCAGTACTTC. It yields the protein CSARTSGGPQETQYF.

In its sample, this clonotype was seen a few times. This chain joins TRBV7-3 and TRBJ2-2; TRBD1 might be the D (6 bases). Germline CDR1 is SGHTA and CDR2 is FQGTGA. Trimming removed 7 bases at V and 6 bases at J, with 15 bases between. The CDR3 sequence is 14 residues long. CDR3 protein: CASTLDSEAGELFF. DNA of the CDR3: TGTGCCAGCACACTGGACAGCGAGGCCGGGGAGCTGTTTTTT.

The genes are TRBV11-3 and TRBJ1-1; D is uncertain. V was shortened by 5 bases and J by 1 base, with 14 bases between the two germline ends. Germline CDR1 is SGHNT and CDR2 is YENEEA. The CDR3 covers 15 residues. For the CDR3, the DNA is TGTGCCAGCAGCCCTAACCCCAATTGGAACACTGAAGCTTTCTTT. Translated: CASSPNPNWNTEAFF.